This TCR beta chain was captured by sequencing in a study of T cells in Graves' hyperthyroidism and ophthalmopathy. Findings and caveats of the study: Most thyroid clonotypes expanded above 0.001 were also detected in blood.

The CDR3 has 16 residues. The germline CDR1 and CDR2 sequences are MNHEY and SVGAGI. The V end was cut by 7 bases, the J end by 0 bases, with 19 bases between. A word on this clonotype: The antigen remains unidentified.

On the basis of clinical symptoms, serum thyroxine and TRAb, thyroid ultrasound and orbital computed tomography, diagnoses were made. TCR beta CDR3 regions were amplified from RNA. In the first-round RT-PCR of the TCR CDR3, the HTBI primer set was used. Each CDR3 protein is one row after TCRdb ran MiXCR on the multiplex PCR reads. The data show 650,000 to 800,000 distinct CDR3 sequences, 45% seen once. This chain connects TRBV6-5 to TRBJ2-7; a weak D match, TRBD2 (7 bases). The specimen sequenced was peripheral blood or thyroid tissue (not recorded which). The TCR was taken from an adult man with Graves' disease, either hyperthyroidism or ophthalmopathy (not recorded which). DNA for the CDR3: TGTGCCAGCATGGCCGGGGAGGGCAGGGGCTCCTACGAGCAGTACTTC. This translates into CASMAGEGRGSYEQYF.